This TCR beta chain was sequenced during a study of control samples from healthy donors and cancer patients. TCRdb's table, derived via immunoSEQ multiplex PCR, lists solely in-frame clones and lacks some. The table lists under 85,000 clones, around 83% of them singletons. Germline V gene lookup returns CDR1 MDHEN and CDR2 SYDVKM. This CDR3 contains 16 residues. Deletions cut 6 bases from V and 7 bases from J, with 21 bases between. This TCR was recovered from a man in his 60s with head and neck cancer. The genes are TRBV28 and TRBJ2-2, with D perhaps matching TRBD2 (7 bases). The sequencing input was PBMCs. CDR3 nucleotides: TGTGCCAGCAGCGTCGGAAATTCGGGGGGCCACGGGGAGCTGTTTTTT. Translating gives CASSVGNSGGHGELFF.